This note documents a single T cell receptor beta chain sequence. Its target antigen remains unknown. No base quality values were provided; no much bigger clone lies one nucleotide off. Including cysteine and phenylalanine, the CDR3 has 14 amino acids. CDR3 DNA is the only sequence kept; it has 42 bases, read in frame from the first base. Germline trimming: 2 bases from V, 7 bases from J; junction bases outside gene matches: 7. CDR1 and CDR2, per the germline V gene, are MNHEY and SVGAGI. The data were obtained in a study of PD-1 blockade in classical Hodgkin lymphoma (dated by TCRdb to 2018 to 2021). For context, the study as a whole: Nivolumab dosing was 3 mg/kg intravenously every 2 weeks, continuing until either disease progression or unacceptable toxicity. The study used TCR beta sequencing and CyTOF to define a peripheral blood immune signature of response to PD-1 blockade in classical Hodgkin lymphoma. General findings and caveats noted by the study authors: The study covered only a single clinical trial cohort, and the causes of the repertoire differences, possibly disease activity or prior therapy, were still not defined. Diversity was lower in patients who began nivolumab less than 1 year after ASCT, so these patients were left out of later analyses to avoid confounding by immune reconstitution. Among trial patients, those achieving complete response had baseline diversity similar to that of newly diagnosed patients, while diversity was significantly lower in partial responders and progressors. A significant rise by C4D1 was seen in CD4+ but not CD8+ TCR diversity (p=0.0027 vs p=0.16), with the rise being most apparent in complete responders (p=0.02). Baseline TCR diversity was reported to be lower in newly diagnosed patients than in healthy donors, and even lower in relapsed/refractory patients.

The sample's time point, from its label and the paper: cycle 2 day 1 (C2D1) of nivolumab. Every trial patient had relapsed after autologous stem cell transplantation, and cohorts A, B and C differed in prior brentuximab vedotin exposure. The trial cohort comprised around 60 patients with relapsed/refractory classical Hodgkin lymphoma whose best overall responses were complete response, partial response or progressive disease. Single-agent nivolumab was administered to trial patients in the multi-cohort phase II CheckMate 205 trial. An independent review committee assessed best overall response by applying the 2007 International Working Group response criteria. Trial PBMCs were collected immediately before nivolumab initiation (C1D1) and during therapy at cycle 2 day 1 and cycle 4 day 1. Peripheral blood was collected in 8 mL Vacutainer Cell Preparation Tubes, from which PBMCs were isolated by centrifugation and then cryopreserved.

Genomic DNA was isolated using the Qiagen DNeasy kit from unsorted PBMCs as well as from negatively selected CD4+ and CD8+ fractions. TCR beta CDR3 regions were amplified by immunoSEQ multiplex PCR using primers annealing to V and J segments. A synthetic immune receptor repertoire was used to minimize amplification bias, and any remaining bias was removed computationally after sequencing. Per the source publication's procedure: Custom Python scripts were used to quantify repertoire diversity as the Shannon entropy index. Unsorted, CD4+ and CD8+ repertoires were analyzed separately, except in combined analyses where CD4+ and CD8+ sequences were merged in silico. A clone was considered expanded if an increase in frequency of at least 2-fold after treatment relative to C1D1 was found, and a pseudocount of 0.5 was applied to clones undetected at baseline. Singleton clones were defined as clones with 0 or 1 copy at C1D1, and non-singleton clones were defined as clones with 2 or more copies. By matching protein sequences in sorted samples from the same patient, clones expanded in unsorted samples were annotated as CD4+, CD8+ or unknown. Diversity changes from C1D1 to C4D1 were tested in paired samples using Wilcoxon tests. TCRdb took over this immuneACCESS table, retaining in-frame rearrangements with V and J assigned. Such tables are incomplete; in checked studies, under half of the missing clones stem from an unresolved V gene, and the remainder is unexplained. That table furnishes V, J and clone size, whereas the DNA furnished D and trimming. The sample table contains 20,000 to 25,000 clones; only one count was recorded for around 80% of them. The top ten constitute approximately 18% of the sample.

The rearranged segments are TRBV6-5 and TRBJ1-2; the central 7 bases match TRBD1. The clonotype originates from a human donor with classical Hodgkin lymphoma. This sample comprised peripheral blood mononuclear cells (PBMCs), obtained before the second cycle of nivolumab. In nucleotide form, the sequence is TGTGCCAGCAGTTACAACAGGGGAGGTTCTGGCTACACCTTC. This codes for CASSYNRGGSGYTF.